The clone carrying this TCR beta chain is medium-sized (0.01 to 0.1%) in the sample. This specimen comes from a study of somatic mutations in cytotoxic T cells in rheumatoid arthritis. Germline V gene sequence: CDR1 MDHEN, CDR2 SYDVKM. Trimming shortened V by 5 bases and J by 2 bases, and 16 bases separated the two germline ends. The CDR3 has 15 residues. Measured with immunoSEQ multiplex PCR; TCRdb has only the in-frame clones, and not every one. The data hold about 19,000 clones, with 70% to 90% observed a single time. The chain carries TRBV28 and TRBJ2-7; either TRBD1 or TRBD2 may fit D (5 bases each). The TCR comes from an adult with rheumatoid arthritis. The sample was CD8+ T cells sorted from blood. The CDR3, as DNA: TGTGCCAGCAGTGCCCTCAGGGACCGGACCTACGAGCAGTACTTC. This sequence encodes CASSALRDRTYEQYF.